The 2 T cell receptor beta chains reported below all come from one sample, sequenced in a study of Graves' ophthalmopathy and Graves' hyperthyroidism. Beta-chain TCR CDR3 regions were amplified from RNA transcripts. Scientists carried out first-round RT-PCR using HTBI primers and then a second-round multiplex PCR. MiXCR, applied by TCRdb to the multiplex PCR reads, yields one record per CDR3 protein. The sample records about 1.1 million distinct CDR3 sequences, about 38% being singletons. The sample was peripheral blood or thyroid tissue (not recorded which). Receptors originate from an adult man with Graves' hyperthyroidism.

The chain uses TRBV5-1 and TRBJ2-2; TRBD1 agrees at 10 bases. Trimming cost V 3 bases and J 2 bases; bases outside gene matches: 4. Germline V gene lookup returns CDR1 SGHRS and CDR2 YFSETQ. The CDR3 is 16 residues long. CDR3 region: CASSYRTGGNTGELFF. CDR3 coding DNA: TGCGCCAGCAGCTATCGGACAGGGGGTAACACCGGGGAGCTGTTTTTT.

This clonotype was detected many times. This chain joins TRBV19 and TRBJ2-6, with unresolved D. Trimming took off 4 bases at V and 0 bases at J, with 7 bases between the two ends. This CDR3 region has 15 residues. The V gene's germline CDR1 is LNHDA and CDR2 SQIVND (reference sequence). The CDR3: CASSKSGSGANVLTF. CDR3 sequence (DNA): TGTGCCAGTAGTAAGTCTGGCTCTGGGGCCAACGTCCTGACTTTC.